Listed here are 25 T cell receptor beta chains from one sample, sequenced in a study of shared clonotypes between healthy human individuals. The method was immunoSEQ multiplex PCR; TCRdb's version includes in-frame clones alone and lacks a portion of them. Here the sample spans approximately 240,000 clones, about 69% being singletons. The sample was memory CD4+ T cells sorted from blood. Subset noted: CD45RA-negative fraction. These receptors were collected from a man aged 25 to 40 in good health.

The CDR3 DNA reads as TGCGCCAGCAGCCGGGACAGGGCCAAAAACATTCAGTACTTC. Residues: CASSRDRAKNIQYF. V is TRBV5-1 and J is TRBJ2-4; 8 bases map to TRBD1. This CDR3 has 14 amino acids. The J segment lost 1 base and the V segment lost 4 bases, leaving 1 base of the junction unmatched. CDR1 and CDR2 from the germline V gene are SGHRS and YFSETQ.

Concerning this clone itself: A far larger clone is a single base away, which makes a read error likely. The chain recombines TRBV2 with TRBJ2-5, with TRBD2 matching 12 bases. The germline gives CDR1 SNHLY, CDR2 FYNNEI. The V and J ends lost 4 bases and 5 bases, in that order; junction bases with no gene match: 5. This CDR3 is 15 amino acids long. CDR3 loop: CASSGLAGGQETQYF. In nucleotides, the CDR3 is TGTGCCAGCAGTGGCCTAGCGGGAGGGCAGGAGACCCAGTACTTC.

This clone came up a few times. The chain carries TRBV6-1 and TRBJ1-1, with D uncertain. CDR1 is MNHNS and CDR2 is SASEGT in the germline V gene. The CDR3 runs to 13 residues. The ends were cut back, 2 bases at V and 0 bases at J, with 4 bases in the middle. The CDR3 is CASSETVNTEAFF. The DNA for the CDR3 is TGTGCCAGCAGTGAAACGGTGAACACTGAAGCTTTCTTT.

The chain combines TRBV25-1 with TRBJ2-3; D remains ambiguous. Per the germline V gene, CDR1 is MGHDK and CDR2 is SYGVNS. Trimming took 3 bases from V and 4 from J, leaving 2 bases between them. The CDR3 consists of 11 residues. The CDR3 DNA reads TGTGCCAGCAGTGAGCCAGATACGCAGTATTTT. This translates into CASSEPDTQYF. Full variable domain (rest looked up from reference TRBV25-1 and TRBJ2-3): EADIYQTPRYLVIGTGKKITLECSQTMGHDKMYWYQQDPGMELHLIHYSYGVNSTEKGDLSSESTVSRIRTEHFPLTLESARPSHTSQYLCASSEPDTQYFGPGTRLTVL.

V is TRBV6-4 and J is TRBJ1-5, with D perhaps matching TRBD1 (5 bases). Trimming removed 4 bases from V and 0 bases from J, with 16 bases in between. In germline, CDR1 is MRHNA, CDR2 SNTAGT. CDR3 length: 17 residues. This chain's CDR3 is CASSGARADYSNQPQHF. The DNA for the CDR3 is TGTGCCAGCAGTGGGGCCAGGGCGGACTATAGCAATCAGCCCCAGCATTTT.

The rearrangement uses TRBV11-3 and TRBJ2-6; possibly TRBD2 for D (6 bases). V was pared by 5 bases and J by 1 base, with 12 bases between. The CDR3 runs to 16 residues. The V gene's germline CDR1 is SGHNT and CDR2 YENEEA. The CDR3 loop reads CASSGGSYSGANVLTF. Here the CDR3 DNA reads TGTGCCAGCAGCGGGGGGAGTTATTCTGGGGCCAACGTCCTGACTTTC.

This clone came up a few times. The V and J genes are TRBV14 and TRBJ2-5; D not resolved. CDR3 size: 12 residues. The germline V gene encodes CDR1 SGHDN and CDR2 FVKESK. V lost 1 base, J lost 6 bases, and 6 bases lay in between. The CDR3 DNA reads TGTGCCAGCAGCCAAGGCCTGAAGACCCAGTACTTC. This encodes CASSQGLKTQYF.

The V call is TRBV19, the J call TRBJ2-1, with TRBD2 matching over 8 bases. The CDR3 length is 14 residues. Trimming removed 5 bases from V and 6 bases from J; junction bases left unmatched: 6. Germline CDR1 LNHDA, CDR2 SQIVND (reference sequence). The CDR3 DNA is TGTGCCAGTAGTTATACAACTAGCGGCAATGAGCAGTTCTTC. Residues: CASSYTTSGNEQFF.

The chain's CDR3 is CASSRGVGEETQYF. The DNA of the CDR3 is TGTGCCAGCAGCCGGGGGGTAGGGGAAGAGACCCAGTACTTC. The rearrangement links TRBV7-6 to TRBJ2-5; 7 bases are shared with TRBD2. Germline-derived CDR1 and CDR2 are SGHVS and FNYEAQ. CDR3 length equals 14 residues. After removal of 5 bases from V and 3 bases from J, the junction contained 6 bases not matched to a gene.

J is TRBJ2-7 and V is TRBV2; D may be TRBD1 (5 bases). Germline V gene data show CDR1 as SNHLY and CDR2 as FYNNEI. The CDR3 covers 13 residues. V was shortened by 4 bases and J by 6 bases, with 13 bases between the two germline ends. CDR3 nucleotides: TGTGCCAGCAGTGCAAACAGGTGGGGCGAGCAGTACTTC. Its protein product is CASSANRWGEQYF.

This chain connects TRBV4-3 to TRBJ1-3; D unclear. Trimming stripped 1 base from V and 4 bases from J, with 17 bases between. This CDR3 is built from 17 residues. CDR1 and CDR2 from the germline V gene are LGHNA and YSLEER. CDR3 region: CASSQVSLPTGGNTIYF. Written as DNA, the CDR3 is TGCGCCAGCAGCCAAGTATCTCTACCGACGGGAGGAAACACCATATATTTT.

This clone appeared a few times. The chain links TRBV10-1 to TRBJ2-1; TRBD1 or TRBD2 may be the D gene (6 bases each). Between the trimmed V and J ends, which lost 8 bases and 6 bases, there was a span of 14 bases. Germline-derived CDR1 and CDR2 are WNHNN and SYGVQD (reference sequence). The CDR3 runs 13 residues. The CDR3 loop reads CASSLGGSNEQFF. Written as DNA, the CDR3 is TGCGCCAGCTCCCTAGGGGGGAGCAATGAGCAGTTCTTC.

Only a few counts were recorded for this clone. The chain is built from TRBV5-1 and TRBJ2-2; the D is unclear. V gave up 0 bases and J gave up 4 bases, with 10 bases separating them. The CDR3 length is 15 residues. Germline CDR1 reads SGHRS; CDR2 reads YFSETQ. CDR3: CASSLAAGLTGELFF. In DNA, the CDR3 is TGCGCCAGCAGCTTGGCGGCAGGCCTCACCGGGGAGCTGTTTTTT.

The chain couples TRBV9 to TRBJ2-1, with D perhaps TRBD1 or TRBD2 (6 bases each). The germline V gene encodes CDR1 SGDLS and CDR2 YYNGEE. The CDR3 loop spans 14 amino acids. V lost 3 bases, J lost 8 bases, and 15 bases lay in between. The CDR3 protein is CASSDRGGMYEQFF. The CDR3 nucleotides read TGTGCCAGCAGCGATCGAGGGGGGATGTATGAGCAGTTCTTC.

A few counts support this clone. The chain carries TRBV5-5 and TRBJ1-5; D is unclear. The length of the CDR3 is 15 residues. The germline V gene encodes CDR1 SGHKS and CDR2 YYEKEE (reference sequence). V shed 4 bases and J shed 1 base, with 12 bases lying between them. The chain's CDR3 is CASSRGGISNQPQHF. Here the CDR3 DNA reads TGTGCCAGCAGCCGGGGAGGGATAAGCAATCAGCCCCAGCATTTT.

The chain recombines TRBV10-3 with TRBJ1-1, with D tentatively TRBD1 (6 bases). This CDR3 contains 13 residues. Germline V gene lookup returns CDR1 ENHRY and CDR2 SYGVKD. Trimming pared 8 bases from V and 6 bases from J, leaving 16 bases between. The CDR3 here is CAIRGGIGAEAFF. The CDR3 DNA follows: TGTGCCATCCGCGGGGGCATTGGGGCTGAAGCTTTCTTT.

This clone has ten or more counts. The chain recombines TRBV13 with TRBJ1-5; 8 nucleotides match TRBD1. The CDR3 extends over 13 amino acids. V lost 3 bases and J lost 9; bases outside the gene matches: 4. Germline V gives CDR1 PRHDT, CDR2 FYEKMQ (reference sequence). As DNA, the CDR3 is TGTGCCAGCAGCTTGGACAGGGTGGGGCCCCAGCATTTT. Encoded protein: CASSLDRVGPQHF.

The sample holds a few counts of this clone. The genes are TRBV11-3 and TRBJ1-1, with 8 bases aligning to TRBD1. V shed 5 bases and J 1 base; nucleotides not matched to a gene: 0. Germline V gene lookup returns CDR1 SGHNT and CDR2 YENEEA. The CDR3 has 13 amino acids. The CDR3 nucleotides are TGTGCCAGCAGCGGACAGGGGAACACTGAAGCTTTCTTT. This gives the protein CASSGQGNTEAFF. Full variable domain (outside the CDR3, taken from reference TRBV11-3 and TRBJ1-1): EAGVVQSPRYKIIEKKQPVAFWCNPISGHNTLYWYLQNLGQGPELLIRYENEEAVDDSQLPKDRFSAERLKGVDSTLKIQPAELGDSAVYLCASSGQGNTEAFFGQGTRLTVV.

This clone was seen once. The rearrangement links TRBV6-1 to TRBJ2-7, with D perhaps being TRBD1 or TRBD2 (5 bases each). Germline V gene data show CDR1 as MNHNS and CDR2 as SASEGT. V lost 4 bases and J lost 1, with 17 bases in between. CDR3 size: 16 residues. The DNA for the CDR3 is TGTGCCAGCAGTGCATCCGGGACGGAACATTCCTACGAGCAGTACTTC. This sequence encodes CASSASGTEHSYEQYF.

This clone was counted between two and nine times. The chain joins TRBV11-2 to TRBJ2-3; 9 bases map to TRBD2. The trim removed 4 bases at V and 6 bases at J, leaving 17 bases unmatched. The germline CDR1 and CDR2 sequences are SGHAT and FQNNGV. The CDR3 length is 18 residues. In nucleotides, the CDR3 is TGTGCCAGCAGCTCTCTGTCCAAAGGCGGGAGGGCCGTGGATACGCAGTATTTT. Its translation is CASSSLSKGGRAVDTQYF.

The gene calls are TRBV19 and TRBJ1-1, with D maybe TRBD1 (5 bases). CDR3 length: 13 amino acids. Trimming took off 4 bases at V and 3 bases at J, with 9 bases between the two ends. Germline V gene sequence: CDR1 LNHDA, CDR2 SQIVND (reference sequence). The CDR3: CASSNRDHTEAFF. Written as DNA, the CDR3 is TGTGCCAGTAGTAACCGGGACCACACTGAAGCTTTCTTT. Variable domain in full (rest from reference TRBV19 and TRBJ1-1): DGGITQSPKYLFRKEGQNVTLSCEQNLNHDAMYWYRQDPGQGLRLIYYSQIVNDFQKGDIAEGYSVSREKKESFPLTVTSAQKNPTAFYLCASSNRDHTEAFFGQGTRLTVV.

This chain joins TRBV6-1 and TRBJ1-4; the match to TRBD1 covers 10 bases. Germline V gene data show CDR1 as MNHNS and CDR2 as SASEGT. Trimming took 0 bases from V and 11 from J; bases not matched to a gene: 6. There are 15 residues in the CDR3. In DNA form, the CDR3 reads TGTGCCAGCAGTGAAGCGTTGGGACAGGGGAGGAAACTGTTTTTT. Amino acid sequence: CASSEALGQGRKLFF.

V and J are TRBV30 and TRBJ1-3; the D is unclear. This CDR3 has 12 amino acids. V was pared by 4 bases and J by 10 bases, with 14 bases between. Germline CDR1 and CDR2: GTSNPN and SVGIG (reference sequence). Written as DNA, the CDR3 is TGTGCCTGGAATTTGGGGTTACGGACCATATATTTT. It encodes CAWNLGLRTIYF.

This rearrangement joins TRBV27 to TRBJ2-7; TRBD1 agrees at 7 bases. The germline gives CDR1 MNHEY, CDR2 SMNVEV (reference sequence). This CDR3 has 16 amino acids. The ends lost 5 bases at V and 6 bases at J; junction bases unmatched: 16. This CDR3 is CASSLIPAGTAREQYF. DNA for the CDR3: TGTGCCAGCAGTCTTATCCCCGCCGGGACAGCGCGCGAGCAGTACTTC.

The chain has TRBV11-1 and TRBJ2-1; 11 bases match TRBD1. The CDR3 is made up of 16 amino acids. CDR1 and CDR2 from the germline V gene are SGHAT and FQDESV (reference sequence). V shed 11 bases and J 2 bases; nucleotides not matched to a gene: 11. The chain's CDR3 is CALRTGGVSPYNEQFF. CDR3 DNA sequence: TGTGCCCTGAGGACAGGGGGCGTGTCCCCCTACAATGAGCAGTTCTTC.